The table lists the clone carrying this TCR beta chain with a few counts. The record originates from a study of CD8 T cells in Susac syndrome. RNA was extracted with the RNeasy kit, and a quantity of 0.5 to 1 ug was reverse transcribed using random hexamers. The authors amplified TCR beta CDR3 across 54 Vbeta and 13 Jbeta using immunoSEQ multiplex PCR. TCRdb ran MiXCR on the immunoSEQ multiplex PCR reads and lists one entry per CDR3 protein. The data contain around 230,000 distinct CDR3 sequences, roughly 96% of them singletons. Trimming stripped 0 bases from V and 5 bases from J, with 8 bases between. Germline CDR1 and CDR2: SGHNT and YYREEE (reference sequence). This CDR3 is 13 amino acids long.

This sequence joins TRBV5-4 and TRBJ2-5, with a weak D call TRBD2 (5 bases). The receptor comes from a human donor with multiple sclerosis. Sequenced sample: CD4+ T cells from PBMCs. CDR3 residues: CASSLGSGETQYF. In nucleotides, the CDR3 is TGTGCCAGCAGCTTGGGATCGGGGGAGACCCAGTACTTC. Full variable domain (missing parts from reference TRBV5-4 and TRBJ2-5): ETGVTQSPTHLIKTRGQQVTLRCSSQSGHNTVSWYQQALGQGPQFIFQYYREEENGRGNFPPRFSGLQFPNYSSELNVNALELDDSALYLCASSLGSGETQYFGPGTRLLVL.